This paragraph covers one TCR beta chain sequence. The sample comes from a study of blood T cell repertoires in COVID-19. The CDR3 length is 16 residues. V was clipped by 3 bases and J by 0 bases, with 15 bases between them. Germline values: CDR1 DFQATT, CDR2 SNEGSKA (reference sequence). TCRdb keeps only in-frame clones here, not all; method: immunoSEQ multiplex PCR. The profile covers a few hundred thousand clones, with more than 75% appearing a single time and roughly 1.2% taken by the ten largest. The sample was PBMCs or T cells enriched from blood (not recorded which). The sequence was obtained from a woman aged 18-29 years who had recovered from COVID-19. The genes are TRBV20-1 and TRBJ1-5, with unresolved D. Here the CDR3 reads CSASTRADYSNQPQHF. CDR3 DNA: TGCAGTGCTAGTACTAGGGCGGACTATAGCAATCAGCCCCAGCATTTT.